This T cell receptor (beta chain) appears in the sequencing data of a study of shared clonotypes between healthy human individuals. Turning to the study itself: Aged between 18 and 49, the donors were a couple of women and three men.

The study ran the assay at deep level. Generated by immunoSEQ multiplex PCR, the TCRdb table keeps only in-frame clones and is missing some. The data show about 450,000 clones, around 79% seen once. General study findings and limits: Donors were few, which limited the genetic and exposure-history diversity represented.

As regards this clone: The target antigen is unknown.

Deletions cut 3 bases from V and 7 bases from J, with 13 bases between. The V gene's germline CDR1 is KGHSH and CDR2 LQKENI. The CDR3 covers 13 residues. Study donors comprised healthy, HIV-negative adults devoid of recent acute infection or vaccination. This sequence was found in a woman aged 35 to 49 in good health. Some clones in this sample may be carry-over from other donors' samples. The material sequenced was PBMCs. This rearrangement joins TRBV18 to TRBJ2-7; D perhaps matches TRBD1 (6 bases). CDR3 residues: CASSPSTGTEQYF. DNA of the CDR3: TGTGCCAGCTCACCGTCGACAGGAACGGAGCAGTACTTC.